Sequencing of this T cell receptor (beta chain) was carried out in a study of cytomegalovirus exposure and HLA in healthy donors. TCRdb keeps only in-frame clones here, not all; method: immunoSEQ multiplex PCR. The sample has roughly 310,000 clones, roughly 87% seen once. Concerning this clone: The DNA is left out, because the CDR3 cannot be placed on it with certainty; the CDR3 is given as TCRdb lists it.

The CDR3 has 12 residues if both end residues are counted. This sequence was found in a young man in good health and CMV-seronegative. The gene calls are TRBV21-1 and TRBJ1-1. TRBV21-1 is tagged as a pseudogene. Sequenced: PBMCs. The CDR3 loop reads CASSKVGGGAFF.